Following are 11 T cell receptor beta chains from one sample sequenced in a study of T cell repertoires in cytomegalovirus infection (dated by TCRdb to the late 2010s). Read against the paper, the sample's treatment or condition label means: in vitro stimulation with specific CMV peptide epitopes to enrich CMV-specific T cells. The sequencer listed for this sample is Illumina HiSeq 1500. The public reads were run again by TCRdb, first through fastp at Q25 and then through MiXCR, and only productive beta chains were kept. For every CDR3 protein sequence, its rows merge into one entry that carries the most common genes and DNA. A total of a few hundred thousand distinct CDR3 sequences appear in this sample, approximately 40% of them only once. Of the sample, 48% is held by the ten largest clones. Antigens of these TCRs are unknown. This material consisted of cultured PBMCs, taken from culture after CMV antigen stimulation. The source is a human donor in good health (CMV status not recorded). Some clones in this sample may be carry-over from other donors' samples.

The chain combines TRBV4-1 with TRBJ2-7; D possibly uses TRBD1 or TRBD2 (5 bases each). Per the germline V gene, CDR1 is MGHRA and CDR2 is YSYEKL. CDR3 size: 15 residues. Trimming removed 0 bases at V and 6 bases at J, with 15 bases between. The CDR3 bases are TGCGCCAGCAGCCAAGATCTGGGTAGAGGGGTCGAGCAGTACTTC. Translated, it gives CASSQDLGRGVEQYF.

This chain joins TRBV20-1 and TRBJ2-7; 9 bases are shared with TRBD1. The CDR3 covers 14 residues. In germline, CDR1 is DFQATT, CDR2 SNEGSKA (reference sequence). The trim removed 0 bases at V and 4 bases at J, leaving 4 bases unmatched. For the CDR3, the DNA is TGCAGTGCTAGAGATCAAGGGACAGGGTACGAGCAGTACTTC. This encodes CSARDQGTGYEQYF.

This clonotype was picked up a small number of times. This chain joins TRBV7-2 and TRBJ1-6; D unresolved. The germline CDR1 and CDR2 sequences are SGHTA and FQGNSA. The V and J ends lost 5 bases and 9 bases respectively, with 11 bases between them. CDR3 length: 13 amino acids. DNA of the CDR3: TGTGCCAGCAGCCCAGCCCGGAGTTCACCCCTCCACTTT. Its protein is CASSPARSSPLHF.

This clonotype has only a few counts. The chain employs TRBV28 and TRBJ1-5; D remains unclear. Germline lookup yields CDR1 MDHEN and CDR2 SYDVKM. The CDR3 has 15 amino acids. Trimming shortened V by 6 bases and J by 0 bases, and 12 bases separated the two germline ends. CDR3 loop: CASSPRRYSNQPQHF. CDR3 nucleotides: TGTGCCAGCAGCCCCAGAAGGTATAGCAATCAGCCCCAGCATTTT.

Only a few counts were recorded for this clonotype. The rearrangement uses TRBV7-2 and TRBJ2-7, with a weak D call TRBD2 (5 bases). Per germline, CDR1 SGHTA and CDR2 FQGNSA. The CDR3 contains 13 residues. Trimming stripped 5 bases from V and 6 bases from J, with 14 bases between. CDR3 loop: CASSVNDYREQYF. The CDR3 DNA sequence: TGTGCCAGCAGCGTAAACGACTACCGCGAGCAGTACTTC.

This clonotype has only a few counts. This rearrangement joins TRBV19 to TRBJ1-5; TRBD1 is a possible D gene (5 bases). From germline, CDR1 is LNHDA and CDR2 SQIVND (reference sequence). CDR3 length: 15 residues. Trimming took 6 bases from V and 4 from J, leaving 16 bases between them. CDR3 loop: CASSNPFRVNQPQHF. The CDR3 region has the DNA TGTGCCAGTAGCAACCCCTTCAGGGTTAATCAGCCCCAGCATTTT.

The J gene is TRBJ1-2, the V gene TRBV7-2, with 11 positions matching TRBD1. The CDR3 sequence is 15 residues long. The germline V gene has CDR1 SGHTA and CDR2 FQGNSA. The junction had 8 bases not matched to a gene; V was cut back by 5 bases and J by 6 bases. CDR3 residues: CASSIRTGGGDGYTF. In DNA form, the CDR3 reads TGTGCCAGCAGCATCCGGACAGGGGGCGGGGATGGCTACACCTTC.

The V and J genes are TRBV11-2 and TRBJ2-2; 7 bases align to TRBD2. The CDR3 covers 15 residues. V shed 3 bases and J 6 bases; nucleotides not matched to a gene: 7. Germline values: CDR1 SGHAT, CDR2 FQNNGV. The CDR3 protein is CASSFSAGRAGELFF. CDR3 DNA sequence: TGTGCCAGCAGCTTTTCGGCAGGGAGGGCCGGGGAGCTGTTTTTT.

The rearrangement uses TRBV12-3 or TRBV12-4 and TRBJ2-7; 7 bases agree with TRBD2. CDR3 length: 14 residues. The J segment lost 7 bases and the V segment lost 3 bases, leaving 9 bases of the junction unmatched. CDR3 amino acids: CASSLRTLGGEQYF. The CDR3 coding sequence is TGTGCCAGCAGTTTGAGGACTCTCGGGGGGGAGCAGTACTTC.

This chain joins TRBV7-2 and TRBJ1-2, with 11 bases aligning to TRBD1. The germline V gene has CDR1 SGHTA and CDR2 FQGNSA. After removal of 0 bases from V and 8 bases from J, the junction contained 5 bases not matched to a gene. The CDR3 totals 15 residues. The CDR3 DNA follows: TGTGCCAGCAGCTTAGCCGATCGGACAGGGGGCGGCTACACCTTC. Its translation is CASSLADRTGGGYTF.

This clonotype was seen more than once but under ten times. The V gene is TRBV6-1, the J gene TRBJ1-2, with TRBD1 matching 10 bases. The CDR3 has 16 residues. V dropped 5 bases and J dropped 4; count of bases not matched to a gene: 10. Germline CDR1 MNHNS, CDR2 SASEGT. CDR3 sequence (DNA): TGTGCCAGCAGTAACTGGGACAGGGGCTCTAGCTATGGCTACACCTTC. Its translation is CASSNWDRGSSYGYTF.